These T cell receptor beta chains were read from a single sample in a study of early T cells in non-severe SARS-CoV-2 infection. TCRdb ran MiXCR on the 5' RACE reads and lists one entry per CDR3 protein. The sample lists some 83,000 distinct CDR3 sequences, roughly 10% occurring once. This material consisted of whole blood, taken at baseline. The receptors shown here come from an adult who was a healthcare worker with PCR-confirmed SARS-CoV-2 infection or an uninfected control (not recorded which). The CDR3 runs from the conserved cysteine through the conserved F or W. Each record gives: J gene, clone size, V gene, D gene, CDR3 protein, CDR3 DNA. The D gene is left open where the match is weak. Size values are once, few and many counts, or a class for expanded clones, and some rows have none.

TRBJ1-2 | few | TRBV18 | TRBD1 | CASSTGTGSYGYTF | TGTGCCAGCTCAACCGGGACAGGTTCCTATGGCTACACCTTC
TRBJ2-5 | few | TRBV10-1 | TRBD1 | CASSTTGLGETQYF | TGCGCCAGCAGTACGACAGGGTTGGGAGAGACCCAGTACTTC
TRBJ1-6 | . | TRBV12-3/TRBV12-4 | . | CASSFSEGSPLHF | TGTGCCAGCAGTTTTAGTGAGGGTTCACCCCTCCACTTT
TRBJ1-5 | . | TRBV19 | TRBD1 | CASSTGTGYQPQHF | TGTGCCAGTAGTACTGGGACAGGGTATCAGCCCCAGCATTTT
TRBJ2-7 | few | TRBV27 | . | CASSPKRQPLSYEQYF | TGTGCCAGCAGTCCGAAAAGACAGCCCCTCTCCTACGAGCAGTACTTC
TRBJ1-2 | . | TRBV7-3 | . | CASSPFGGAPRGYTF | TGTGCCAGCAGCCCCTTCGGGGGGGCGCCGAGAGGCTACACCTTC
TRBJ2-1 | few | TRBV14 | . | CASSLGGGDEQFF | TGTGCCAGCAGCCTGGGAGGTGGCGATGAGCAGTTCTTC
TRBJ2-1 | . | TRBV7-3 | TRBD2 | CASSLIDSGLAGGEQFF | TGTGCCAGCAGCTTAATAGATTCGGGACTAGCGGGCGGTGAGCAGTTCTTC
TRBJ2-1 | . | TRBV25-1 | . | CASSGAGQFNNEQFF | TGTGCCAGCAGTGGGGCGGGACAGTTCAACAATGAGCAGTTCTTC
TRBJ2-7 | . | TRBV7-3 | . | CASSHGAGYEQYF | TGTGCCAGCAGCCACGGGGCGGGGTACGAGCAGTACTTC
TRBJ2-1 | medium-sized | TRBV7-6 | TRBD1 | CASNPGTGGRNEQFF | TGTGCCAGCAACCCCGGGACAGGGGGCCGCAATGAGCAGTTCTTC
TRBJ1-1 | few | TRBV5-1 | TRBD1 | CASSLGQGDAEAFF | TGCGCCAGCAGCTTGGGACAGGGTGATGCTGAAGCTTTCTTT
TRBJ1-6 | once | TRBV27 | TRBD1 | CASSPGTAYNSPLHF | TGTGCCAGCAGTCCCGGGACAGCCTATAATTCACCCCTCCACTTT
TRBJ2-3 | . | TRBV12-3/TRBV12-4 | TRBD2 | CASRTSGSTDTQYF | TGTGCCAGCAGAACTAGCGGGAGCACAGATACGCAGTATTTT
TRBJ2-7 | . | TRBV28 | TRBD2 | CASRSGGSSYEQYF | TGTGCCAGTAGAAGCGGGGGCAGCTCCTACGAGCAGTACTTC
TRBJ2-3 | many | TRBV7-2 | . | CASSLGKGGGSTDTQYF | TGTGCCAGCAGCTTAGGGAAGGGAGGAGGGAGCACAGATACGCAGTATTTT
TRBJ1-6 | few | TRBV28 | . | CASSSQTAYNSPLHF | TGTGCCAGCAGTTCGCAGACAGCTTATAATTCACCCCTCCACTTT
TRBJ2-1 | many | TRBV18 | TRBD1 | CASSQTGDSYNEQFF | TGTGCCAGCTCACAGACAGGGGACAGCTACAATGAGCAGTTCTTC
TRBJ1-6 | . | TRBV15 | TRBD1 | CATSRDPWTGEDSPLHF | TGTGCCACCAGCAGGGATCCCTGGACAGGGGAGGATTCACCCCTCCACTTT
TRBJ2-1 | . | TRBV18 | TRBD1 | CASSPPGQYNEQFF | TGTGCCAGCTCACCGCCGGGACAGTACAATGAGCAGTTCTTC
TRBJ2-2 | many | TRBV7-9 | TRBD2 | CASSSLAGGDTGELFF | TGTGCCAGCAGCTCCCTAGCGGGAGGGGACACCGGGGAGCTGTTTTTT
TRBJ2-7 | . | TRBV18 | TRBD1 | CASSLGQHEQYF | TGTGCCAGCTCCCTGGGACAGCACGAGCAGTACTTC
TRBJ2-7 | few | TRBV2 | TRBD2 | CASRIGTSSYEQYF | TGTGCCAGCAGAATCGGGACTAGCAGCTACGAGCAGTACTTC
TRBJ2-7 | . | TRBV3-1 | TRBD1 | CASSPAGGRGSEQYF | TGTGCCAGCAGCCCGGCAGGGGGCAGGGGGAGCGAGCAGTACTTC
TRBJ2-5 | few | TRBV5-6 | . | CASNYGGARETQYF | TGTGCCAGCAACTATGGAGGTGCACGAGAGACCCAGTACTTC
TRBJ2-1 | many | TRBV7-3 | . | CASSLTSRNEQFF | TGTGCCAGCAGCTTAACGTCGCGGAATGAGCAGTTCTTC
TRBJ2-2 | . | TRBV12-3/TRBV12-4 | TRBD2 | CASSLRSGRTGELFF | TGTGCCAGCAGTTTACGAAGCGGGAGAACCGGGGAGCTGTTTTTT
TRBJ2-1 | . | TRBV12-3/TRBV12-4 | TRBD2 | CASRLRGGPYNEQFF | TGTGCCAGCAGACTCCGGGGGGGCCCCTACAATGAGCAGTTCTTC
TRBJ2-7 | . | TRBV11-1 | TRBD1 | CASSPRDRGRYEQYF | TGTGCCAGCAGCCCGCGAGACAGGGGGCGATACGAGCAGTACTTC
TRBJ2-7 | . | TRBV28 | . | CASSLGPSISYEQYF | TGTGCCAGCAGTTTAGGGCCTAGCATCTCCTACGAGCAGTACTTC
TRBJ2-3 | . | TRBV4-2 | . | CASSQATVTSTDTQYF | TGTGCCAGCAGCCAAGCGACTGTAACTAGCACAGATACGCAGTATTTT
TRBJ2-7 | many | TRBV27 | . | CASSRNPHYEQYF | TGTGCCAGCAGCCGTAACCCCCACTACGAGCAGTACTTC
TRBJ2-7 | . | TRBV20-1 | TRBD2 | CSARLAGVSEQYF | TGCAGTGCGAGACTAGCGGGAGTCTCAGAGCAGTACTTC
TRBJ2-3 | . | TRBV12-3/TRBV12-4 | . | CASSLQETGDTQYF | TGTGCCAGCAGCTTGCAGGAGACCGGAGATACGCAGTATTTT
TRBJ2-7 | . | TRBV10-1 | TRBD1 | CASSPGTGRSYEQYF | TGCGCCAGCAGTCCCGGGACAGGGCGCTCCTACGAGCAGTACTTC
TRBJ2-3 | many | TRBV4-1 | . | CASSQVILARDTQYF | TGCGCCAGCAGCCAAGTCATCCTAGCTAGGGATACGCAGTATTTT
TRBJ1-1 | few | TRBV12-3/TRBV12-4 | . | CASSRRNTEAFF | TGTGCCAGCAGTCGGAGGAACACTGAAGCTTTCTTT
TRBJ2-7 | many | TRBV5-1 | TRBD2 | CASSPQGLAGDLKYF | TGCGCCAGCAGCCCGCAGGGACTAGCGGGAGATCTTAAGTACTTC
TRBJ1-2 | few | TRBV28 | . | CASSPPSPWGYTF | TGTGCCAGCAGTCCCCCCAGCCCCTGGGGCTACACCTTC
TRBJ2-2 | few | TRBV9 | . | CASSVINGELFF | TGTGCCAGCAGCGTAATTAACGGGGAGCTGTTTTTT
TRBJ2-5 | many | TRBV18 | . | CASSPEWRSETQYF | TGTGCCAGCTCACCCGAGTGGAGGTCGGAGACCCAGTACTTC
TRBJ2-1 | few | TRBV4-1 | TRBD2 | CASSHKTSGRNNEQFF | TGCGCCAGCAGCCACAAGACTAGCGGAAGGAACAATGAGCAGTTCTTC
TRBJ2-7 | . | TRBV7-6 | . | CASSSLQDSDEQYF | TGTGCCAGCAGCTCGCTCCAGGATAGCGACGAGCAGTACTTC
TRBJ2-5 | few | TRBV6-5 | . | CASTGSLYQETQYF | TGTGCCAGCACGGGTTCGTTGTACCAAGAGACCCAGTACTTC
TRBJ2-2 | . | TRBV6-5 | TRBD1 | CASSLRVTGIGELFF | TGTGCCAGCAGCTTACGGGTGACAGGGATCGGGGAGCTGTTTTTT
TRBJ2-2 | . | TRBV7-9 | . | CASPIGEDTGELFF | TGTGCCAGCCCGATCGGGGAGGACACCGGGGAGCTGTTTTTT
TRBJ2-2 | . | TRBV12-3/TRBV12-4 | . | CASRIAGHTGELFF | TGTGCCAGCAGGATAGCTGGGCACACCGGGGAGCTGTTTTTT
TRBJ2-1 | many | TRBV7-9 | . | CASTRPGPYNEQFF | TGTGCCAGCACCCGTCCGGGCCCATACAATGAGCAGTTCTTC
TRBJ2-1 | many | TRBV7-2 | . | CASSLGGNRNEQFF | TGTGCCAGCAGCTTGGGCGGGAACAGGAATGAGCAGTTCTTC
TRBJ2-2 | many | TRBV7-3 | . | CASSPRGGAGELFF | TGTGCCAGCAGCCCCCGCGGCGGTGCCGGGGAGCTGTTTTTT
TRBJ1-1 | . | TRBV11-2 | . | CASSPWRGGSTEAFF | TGTGCCAGCAGCCCCTGGCGGGGAGGGTCCACTGAAGCTTTCTTT
TRBJ2-1 | . | TRBV30 | . | CAWSKDSTLNEQFF | TGTGCCTGGAGTAAGGATAGTACCTTGAATGAGCAGTTCTTC
TRBJ2-7 | . | TRBV2 | . | CASKWPGKDEQYF | TGTGCCAGCAAATGGCCAGGGAAAGACGAGCAGTACTTC
TRBJ2-1 | few | TRBV7-8 | . | CASSSGLGSRSYNEQFF | TGTGCCAGCAGCTCCGGGTTGGGGAGCCGATCCTACAATGAGCAGTTCTTC
TRBJ1-1 | few | TRBV12-5 | . | CASGLGPNTEAFF | TGTGCTAGTGGTTTGGGTCCGAACACTGAAGCTTTCTTT